Below, 30 T cell receptor beta chains from the same sample are listed, as sequenced in a study of blood T cells in healthy people across ages. Primed by a sample-barcoded 5' primer and a J-beta primer mix, a second PCR proceeded for 7 to 11 cycles. TCRdb re-called the 5' RACE reads through MiXCR, storing one row per CDR3 protein. Of 1.5 million or so distinct CDR3 sequences in the sample, 42% were seen once. Sequencing input: blood. These receptors were collected from a woman aged 18 to 35 in good health.

The V call is TRBV7-9, the J call TRBJ2-6, with 7 bases matching TRBD1. Germline CDR1 and CDR2: SEHNR and FQNEAQ (reference sequence). The V gene end was trimmed by 5 bases and the J gene end by 4 bases; junction bases not matched to a gene: 8. This CDR3 is 16 amino acids long. This CDR3 is CASSQTGDAGANVLTF. For the CDR3, the DNA is TGTGCCAGCAGCCAAACAGGGGACGCCGGGGCCAACGTCCTGACTTTC.

The chain is built from TRBV19 and TRBJ2-3; D gene ambiguous. CDR3 length: 14 amino acids. CDR1 LNHDA and CDR2 SQIVND come from the germline V gene (reference sequence). Trimming cost V 10 bases and J 6 bases, with 20 bases left between them. Written as DNA, the CDR3 is TGTGCCACCAAGGAACACCCGGCGACGGATACGCAGTATTTT. Protein product: CATKEHPATDTQYF. Based on the CDR3 plus reference TRBV19 and TRBJ2-3, the full variable domain is DGGITQSPKYLFRKEGQNVTLSCEQNLNHDAMYWYRQDPGQGLRLIYYSQIVNDFQKGDIAEGYSVSREKKESFPLTVTSAQKNPTAFYLCATKEHPATDTQYFGPGTRLTVL.

This clonotype has just a few counts. The chain joins TRBV15 to TRBJ2-7; 10 bases map to TRBD1. The germline V gene has CDR1 LNHNV and CDR2 YYDKDF (reference sequence). The CDR3 extends over 15 amino acids. J gave up 6 bases and V 5 bases, and 10 bases lay outside the gene matches. Here the CDR3 reads CATSEPGQGFPEQYF. CDR3 bases: TGTGCCACCAGCGAACCGGGACAGGGGTTTCCCGAGCAGTACTTC.

The chain links TRBV5-1 to TRBJ2-7; D assignment may be TRBD1 or TRBD2 (5 bases each). Germline CDR1 is SGHRS and CDR2 is YFSETQ. This CDR3 is 13 amino acids long. The V end was cut by 4 bases, the J end by 7 bases, with 15 bases between. Here the CDR3 reads CASSPTGPGEQYF. In DNA, the CDR3 is TGCGCCAGCAGCCCTACGGGACCCGGGGAGCAGTACTTC. Supplemented by reference TRBV5-1 and TRBJ2-7, the full variable domain reads KAGVTQTPRYLIKTRGQQVTLSCSPISGHRSVSWYQQTPGQGLQFLFEYFSETQRNKGNFPGRFSGRQFSNSRSEMNVSTLELGDSALYLCASSPTGPGEQYFGPGTRLTVT.

The chain links TRBV7-2 to TRBJ2-7; 11 bases fit TRBD2. Per the germline V gene, CDR1 is SGHTA and CDR2 is FQGNSA. The J segment lost 5 bases and the V segment lost 2 bases, leaving 5 bases of the junction unmatched. The CDR3 has 15 residues. The CDR3 loop reads CASSLIAGGLNEQYF. The CDR3 region has the DNA TGTGCCAGCAGCTTAATAGCGGGGGGGCTCAACGAGCAGTACTTC.

This clonotype was observed a handful of times. The genes are TRBV27 and TRBJ2-3, with 7 bases identical to TRBD2. The CDR3 is 16 amino acids. Per germline, CDR1 MNHEY and CDR2 SMNVEV (reference sequence). V was clipped by 3 bases and J by 4 bases; unmatched bases: 10. The chain's CDR3 is CASSLLRELNSDTQYF. For the CDR3, the DNA is TGTGCCAGCAGTTTGTTGCGGGAGCTTAATTCAGATACGCAGTATTTT.

V usage is TRBV4-2 and J usage is TRBJ2-1, with TRBD1 matching 7 bases. The CDR3 totals 18 residues. V shed 0 bases and J 1 base; nucleotides not matched to a gene: 9. Germline V CDR1 and CDR2: LGHNA, YNFKEQ. The CDR3 spells CASSQEQGSSRSYNEQFF. CDR3 in DNA: TGTGCCAGCAGCCAAGAACAGGGGAGTAGTAGGTCCTACAATGAGCAGTTCTTC.

This clonotype was seen a few times. The chain is built from TRBV20-1 and TRBJ2-1, with no clear D. V shed 6 bases and J shed 0 bases, with 12 bases lying between them. The length of the CDR3 is 14 residues. Per the germline V gene, CDR1 is DFQATT and CDR2 is SNEGSKA (reference sequence). Here the CDR3 reads CSAPLGNSYNEQFF. The CDR3 DNA reads TGCAGTGCCCCCTTAGGGAACTCCTACAATGAGCAGTTCTTC.

This clonotype has just a few counts. The chain uses TRBV4-1 and TRBJ1-2, with TRBD1 matching 7 bases. V gave up 1 base and J gave up 4 bases; unmatched junction bases: 3. The CDR3 consists of 14 residues. CDR1 MGHRA and CDR2 YSYEKL come from the germline V gene. CDR3 region: CASSQARTGYGYTF. The CDR3 region has the DNA TGCGCCAGCAGCCAAGCACGGACAGGCTATGGCTACACCTTC.

V gene TRBV6-6 combines with J gene TRBJ2-5; no clear D gene. Trimming took 7 bases from V and 11 from J, leaving 26 bases between them. From germline, CDR1 is MNHNY and CDR2 SVGAGI (reference sequence). The CDR3 extends over 15 amino acids. The DNA for the CDR3 is TGTGCCAGCAACCACGCGGCAGGTCTTAACAATGAGCAGTACTTC. It codes for CASNHAAGLNNEQYF.

The V and J genes are TRBV6-1 and TRBJ2-5, with TRBD2 as a possible D gene (6 bases). This CDR3 contains 16 residues. Germline loops: CDR1 MNHNS, CDR2 SASEGT. V lost 1 base and J 1 base, leaving 13 bases between the germline ends. The CDR3 coding sequence is TGTGCCAGCAGTGAAGGTCGAGGCGGGGCCCAAGAGACCCAGTACTTC. This gives the protein CASSEGRGGAQETQYF.

CDR3 DNA sequence: TGTGCCAGCAGCCCCTCAGAGGGGCAGGGTTTTAGCTATGGCTACACCTTC. Translation: CASSPSEGQGFSYGYTF. The chain links TRBV7-6 to TRBJ1-2; tentative D call: TRBD1 (5 bases). The V end lost 5 bases, the J end lost 4 bases, and 23 bases lay between the germline ends. CDR1 and CDR2 from the germline V gene are SGHVS and FNYEAQ. The CDR3 has 17 residues. Full variable domain (rest looked up from reference TRBV7-6 and TRBJ1-2): GAGVSQSPRYKVTKRGQDVALRCDPISGHVSLYWYRQALGQGPEFLTYFNYEAQQDKSGLPNDRFSAERPEGSISTLTIQRTEQRDSAMYRCASSPSEGQGFSYGYTFGSGTRLTVV.

This clonotype appeared a single time. Mismatch with germline at one junction end may stem from a read error. The rearrangement joins TRBV14 to TRBJ1-2; 7 bases are a match to TRBD1. This CDR3 is built from 14 residues. The germline gives CDR1 SGHDN, CDR2 FVKESK. CDR3 region: CVSSPGQTNYGYTF. The CDR3 DNA is TGTGTCAGCAGCCCGGGACAGACTAACTATGGCTACACCTTC.

The chain joins TRBV19 to TRBJ2-5, with D tentatively TRBD1 (5 bases). Germline lookup yields CDR1 LNHDA and CDR2 SQIVND (reference sequence). V was pared by 6 bases and J by 3 bases, with 11 bases between. The CDR3 is 13 amino acids. This CDR3 is CASRGAAKETQYF. CDR3 nucleotide sequence: TGTGCCAGTAGAGGGGCGGCAAAAGAGACCCAGTACTTC.

This clonotype was counted only a few times. CDR3 sequence: CSVEGAGGPYEQYF. CDR3 coding DNA: TGCAGCGTTGAAGGGGCAGGGGGCCCCTACGAGCAGTACTTC. This sequence joins TRBV29-1 and TRBJ2-7, with 8 bases lining up with TRBD1. There are 14 residues in the CDR3. V was pared by 1 base and J by 2 bases, with 4 bases of the junction left unmatched. Germline V gene lookup returns CDR1 SQVTM and CDR2 ANQGSEA.

This chain connects TRBV6-5 to TRBJ1-5, with D possibly TRBD1 on 6 matching bases. The germline gives CDR1 MNHEY, CDR2 SVGAGI. V was clipped by 5 bases and J by 6 bases, with 17 bases between them. The CDR3 contains 15 residues. CDR3 protein: CASSQSLQGGQPQHF. In DNA form, the CDR3 reads TGTGCCAGCAGTCAAAGCCTACAGGGAGGTCAGCCCCAGCATTTT.

The genes are TRBV5-5 and TRBJ2-7; 8 nucleotides align to TRBD2. This CDR3 comprises 16 residues. CDR1 is SGHKS and CDR2 is YYEKEE in the germline V gene (reference sequence). V lost 2 bases, J lost 1 base, and 8 bases stayed unmatched. The CDR3 sequence is CASSLGRGGGSYEQYF. CDR3 nucleotides: TGTGCCAGCAGCTTAGGTCGGGGGGGCGGGTCCTACGAGCAGTACTTC.

The V call is TRBV7-9, the J call TRBJ2-1; TRBD2 matches 7 bases. The J call may be mistaken, given a closer DNA end match to TRBJ2-7. The germline gives CDR1 SEHNR, CDR2 FQNEAQ (reference sequence). The CDR3 is 16 amino acids. For the CDR3, the DNA is TGTGCCAGCAGCTTAGCACCGGGACGGGACTACAATGAGCAGTACTTC. Its translation is CASSLAPGRDYNEQYF.

This chain connects TRBV29-1 to TRBJ1-1; 11 bases are a match to TRBD1. Germline V CDR1 and CDR2: SQVTM, ANQGSEA. The CDR3 spans 14 residues. V trimming: 7 bases; J trimming: 8 bases; junction bases outside the gene matches: 12. CDR3 amino acids: CSATDRTGGGEAFF. The CDR3 DNA sequence: TGCAGCGCAACCGACAGGACAGGGGGCGGAGAAGCTTTCTTT.

J is TRBJ2-7 and V is TRBV10-3, with TRBD1 as a possible D gene (6 bases). CDR1 ENHRY and CDR2 SYGVKD come from the germline V gene. The CDR3 loop spans 15 amino acids. V lost 2 bases and J 0 bases, leaving 11 bases between the germline ends. CDR3 sequence reads: CAISEGQLSSYEQYF. The DNA for the CDR3 is TGTGCCATCAGTGAGGGACAGTTAAGCTCCTACGAGCAGTACTTC.

Only a few counts were recorded for this clonotype. V gene TRBV4-2 combines with J gene TRBJ1-2; 7 nucleotides align to TRBD1. The CDR3 consists of 14 residues. V lost 0 bases, J lost 4 bases, and 2 bases stayed unmatched. Per the germline V gene, CDR1 is LGHNA and CDR2 is YNFKEQ. The CDR3 is CASSQEDRLYGYTF. The CDR3 DNA is TGTGCCAGCAGCCAAGAGGACAGGCTCTATGGCTACACCTTC.

V usage is TRBV12-3 or TRBV12-4 and J usage is TRBJ1-6; a weak D match, TRBD1 (5 bases). This CDR3 is built from 14 residues. The V gene lost 9 bases and the J gene lost 1 base, with 10 bases spanning the gap. The CDR3 nucleotides are TGTGCCAGTGGGGGGGGGTCCTATAATTCACCCCTCCACTTT. As protein: CASGGGSYNSPLHF.

On this clonotype itself: A junction boundary mismatches the germline segment, possibly from a read error. V usage is TRBV7-2 and J usage is TRBJ1-2; unclear D gene. The germline gives CDR1 SGHTA, CDR2 FQGNSA. CDR3 length: 13 residues. The CDR3: CASSLAVLYGCTF. The CDR3 coding sequence is TGTGCCAGCAGCTTAGCAGTCCTCTATGGCTGCACCTTC.

The rearrangement links TRBV6-6 to TRBJ2-7, with D possibly being TRBD2 (6 bases). This CDR3 comprises 11 residues. Trimming took off 11 bases at V and 3 bases at J, with 11 bases between the two ends. Germline V lookup: CDR1 MNHNY, CDR2 SVGAGI (reference sequence). CDR3 in amino acids: CAVGLSYEQYF. The CDR3 DNA reads TGTGCCGTCGGACTAAGCTACGAGCAGTACTTC.

This clonotype has only a few counts. The chain joins TRBV4-1 to TRBJ1-2; TRBD1 is a possible D gene (5 bases). CDR1 and CDR2 (germline): MGHRA, YSYEKL. The ends were cut back, 5 bases at V and 1 base at J, with 11 bases in the middle. This CDR3 spans 14 amino acids. CDR3 sequence reads: CASSSQTDNYGYTF. The CDR3 DNA sequence: TGCGCCAGCAGCTCTCAGACAGATAACTATGGCTACACCTTC.

The chain recombines TRBV27 with TRBJ2-7; the D is unclear. The CDR3 runs to 12 residues. CDR1 is MNHEY, CDR2 SMNVEV, per germline (reference sequence). V lost 7 bases and J 2 bases, leaving 9 bases between the germline ends. This CDR3 is CASKGLAYEQYF. The CDR3 coding sequence is TGTGCCAGCAAAGGCCTGGCCTACGAGCAGTACTTC.

The CDR3 nucleotides are TGCAGTGCTAGAGACTCCCAGGTAGCGGAAGAGACCCAGTACTTC. It is translated as CSARDSQVAEETQYF. The chain uses TRBV20-1 and TRBJ2-5; possible D gene TRBD2, 6 bases. Trimming removed 0 bases from V and 3 bases from J, with 14 bases in between. Germline loops: CDR1 DFQATT, CDR2 SNEGSKA (reference sequence). This CDR3 is built from 15 residues.

The chain recombines TRBV20-1 with TRBJ2-3; TRBD2 matches 8 bases. Germline V CDR1 and CDR2: DFQATT, SNEGSKA (reference sequence). V dropped 4 bases and J dropped 4; count of bases not matched to a gene: 7. The CDR3 runs 14 residues. CDR3 sequence (DNA): TGCAGTGCTATCAGCGGGAGAAGCCCAGATACGCAGTATTTT. Translating gives CSAISGRSPDTQYF.

This clonotype was observed many times. This chain connects TRBV4-2 to TRBJ2-3; no clear D. This CDR3 region has 13 residues. CDR1 is LGHNA, CDR2 YNFKEQ, per germline. Trimming removed 0 bases at V and 4 bases at J, with 5 bases between. This chain's CDR3 is CASSQDTPDTQYF. The CDR3 region has the DNA TGTGCCAGCAGCCAAGATACCCCAGATACGCAGTATTTT.

The chain joins TRBV7-2 to TRBJ2-3; D tentatively fits TRBD1 or TRBD2 (5 bases each). The V and J ends lost 2 bases and 6 bases respectively, with 6 bases between them. Germline values: CDR1 SGHTA, CDR2 FQGNSA. CDR3 length: 12 residues. The chain's CDR3 is CASSLWGDTQYF. CDR3 nucleotide sequence: TGTGCCAGCAGCTTATGGGGGGATACGCAGTATTTT.